This record looks at one TCR beta chain sequence and its context. The V gene's germline CDR1 is SNHLY and CDR2 FYNNEI. The CDR3 is made up of 15 amino acids. The ends were cut back, 1 base at V and 2 bases at J, with 11 bases in the middle. Generated by immunoSEQ multiplex PCR, the TCRdb table keeps only in-frame clones and is missing some. This sample carries 150,000 to 180,000 clones, 70% to 90% of them seen once, and the ten largest clones take 5.5%. This sample stems from a study of T cell responses to AZD1222 COVID-19 vaccine. This TCR came from an adult in good health. Sample: peripheral blood, taken on day 0 of MenACWY control vaccination. The chain has TRBV2 and TRBJ1-1, with D hard to call. Here the CDR3 DNA reads TGTGCCAGCAGTGAAGGGACGGTGATCAACACTGAAGCTTTCTTT. Amino acid sequence: CASSEGTVINTEAFF.